A single sample gave rise to the 24 T cell receptor beta chains below, sequenced in a study of monozygotic twins with inflammatory bowel disease. Reprocessing the 5' RACE reads, TCRdb reports a single entry for every CDR3 protein and omits DNA. In total, the table holds 300,000 to 400,000 distinct CDR3 sequences. The material sequenced was blood. The receptors come from a human donor with ulcerative colitis or Crohn's disease, or a healthy co-twin of an affected twin (not recorded which).

The chain has TRBV7-2 and TRBJ2-4; TCRdb returns TRBD1, unconfirmable since there is no DNA. Germline V gene sequence: CDR1 SGHTA, CDR2 FQGNSA. CDR3 length: 15 amino acids. CDR3: CASSFGQARKNIQYF.

V and J are TRBV7-6 and TRBJ1-1; TCRdb reports TRBD1, a call that lacks DNA to check it against. Germline V lookup: CDR1 SGHVS, CDR2 FNYEAQ. This CDR3 spans 15 amino acids. The CDR3 sequence: CASSSRTGRDTEAFF.

The chain employs TRBV7-9 and TRBJ2-1; TCRdb outputs TRBD1, but without DNA this stays unchecked. The CDR3 consists of 12 residues. Per the germline V gene, CDR1 is SEHNR and CDR2 is FQNEAQ (reference sequence). The CDR3 is CASRARGNEQFF.

The genes are TRBV20-1 and TRBJ1-2; checking the TCRdb D call of TRBD1 is not possible without DNA. In germline, CDR1 is DFQATT, CDR2 SNEGSKA (reference sequence). This CDR3 comprises 14 residues. This CDR3 reads CSAMLTGSNYGYTF.

This chain joins TRBV19 and TRBJ1-5. CDR3 length equals 15 residues. CDR1 is LNHDA, CDR2 SQIVND, per germline (reference sequence). Here the CDR3 reads CASSIQANDEQPQHF.

The chain employs TRBV7-2 and TRBJ1-2; TCRdb's D gene call, TRBD1, goes unchecked for lack of DNA. The V gene's germline CDR1 is SGHTA and CDR2 FQGNSA. The CDR3 loop spans 14 amino acids. CDR3: CASSAGDSPSGYTF.

CDR3 residues: CASTIGTSRDYEQYF. This chain uses TRBV5-1 with TRBJ2-7; with no DNA, the TCRdb D assignment of TRBD1 cannot be verified. The CDR3 has 15 amino acids. CDR1 is SGHRS, CDR2 YFSETQ, per germline.

The genes are TRBV10-3 and TRBJ1-5. Germline CDR1 ENHRY, CDR2 SYGVKD. The CDR3 length is 14 residues. The CDR3 here is CAIKQEYSNQPQHF.

The chain is built from TRBV4-2 and TRBJ2-7; TCRdb reports TRBD1, a call that lacks DNA to check it against. Germline V lookup: CDR1 LGHNA, CDR2 YNFKEQ. This CDR3 region has 15 residues. The CDR3 sequence: CASSPRRTGDYEQYF.

The chain employs TRBV3-1 and TRBJ1-5. This CDR3 is built from 13 residues. Germline V gene lookup returns CDR1 LGHDT and CDR2 YNNKEL (reference sequence). CDR3 sequence reads: CASSQFNNQPQHF.

The chain joins TRBV20-1 to TRBJ2-7. This CDR3 is 15 amino acids long. CDR1 and CDR2 (germline): DFQATT, SNEGSKA (reference sequence). This chain's CDR3 is CSARDFDRRTYEQYF.

The chain is built from TRBV20-1 and TRBJ1-4; TCRdb reports TRBD1, a call that lacks DNA to check it against. Germline-derived CDR1 and CDR2 are DFQATT and SNEGSKA (reference sequence). CDR3 length equals 13 residues. The CDR3: CSAEPGSTEKLFF.

The V gene is TRBV12-3 or TRBV12-4, the J gene TRBJ2-5; TCRdb's D call of TRBD1 is untestable without DNA. This CDR3 has 15 residues. The CDR3 is CASSLAGGARETQYF.

The J gene is TRBJ2-2, the V gene TRBV9. The CDR3 spans 12 residues. Germline V lookup: CDR1 SGDLS, CDR2 YYNGEE. The chain's CDR3 is CASRGNTGELFF.

The chain is built from TRBV4-2 and TRBJ2-2. The CDR3 loop spans 16 amino acids. The germline CDR1 and CDR2 sequences are LGHNA and YNFKEQ. This CDR3 is CASSQGNRQLTGELFF.

The CDR3 loop is CASSTRLVGSYEQYF. The chain is built from TRBV18 and TRBJ2-7. CDR1 and CDR2 from the germline V gene are KGHSH and LQKENI. This CDR3 is built from 15 residues.

This rearrangement joins TRBV4-3 to TRBJ1-1; the TCRdb D gene call, TRBD1, has no DNA to confirm it. The V gene's germline CDR1 is LGHNA and CDR2 YSLEER. The CDR3 loop spans 15 amino acids. The CDR3 loop is CASSPRDSPDTEAFF.

The chain combines TRBV7-9 with TRBJ1-3. The CDR3 runs 15 residues. CDR1 SEHNR and CDR2 FQNEAQ come from the germline V gene (reference sequence). The CDR3 here is CASSSHSPSGNTIYF. The full variable domain, in which reference TRBV7-9 and TRBJ1-3 provide the parts outside the CDR3, is DTGVSQNPRHKITKRGQNVTFRCDPISEHNRLYWYRQTLGQGPEFLTYFQNEAQLEKSRLLSDRFSAERPKGSFSTLEIQRTEQGDSAMYLCASSSHSPSGNTIYFGEGSWLTVV.

This rearrangement joins TRBV6-5 to TRBJ1-1; no DNA is available, so the TRBD1 call from TCRdb remains unchecked. CDR1 is MNHEY and CDR2 is SVGAGI in the germline V gene. This CDR3 has 15 residues. This CDR3 is CASSWDRGLNTEAFF.

The genes are TRBV24-1 and TRBJ2-7; TCRdb lists TRBD1, though no DNA is available to test this call. The length of the CDR3 is 16 residues. Germline CDR1 reads KGHDR; CDR2 reads SFDVKD. The CDR3 is CATSDLRINPGVEQYF.

The chain links TRBV5-1 to TRBJ2-3; without DNA, the TCRdb call of TRBD1 cannot be checked. CDR3 length: 13 residues. CDR1 and CDR2 from the germline V gene are SGHRS and YFSETQ. The CDR3 sequence is CASSRGQTDTQYF.

The J gene is TRBJ2-5, the V gene TRBV28; TCRdb indicates TRBD1, and absent DNA this call remains unverified. Germline V gene lookup returns CDR1 MDHEN and CDR2 SYDVKM. CDR3 length: 16 residues. The CDR3: CASSSPQGGIRGTQYF.

The chain links TRBV18 to TRBJ2-1. Germline V gene lookup returns CDR1 KGHSH and CDR2 LQKENI. This CDR3 is built from 13 residues. The CDR3 is CASSPGSGNEQFF. The full variable domain, completed using reference TRBV18 and TRBJ2-1, is NAGVMQNPRHLVRRRGQEARLRCSPMKGHSHVYWYRQLPEEGLKFMVYLQKENIIDESGMPKERFSAEFPKEGPSILRIQQVVRGDSAAYFCASSPGSGNEQFFGPGTRLTVL.

This chain joins TRBV19 and TRBJ2-5. CDR1 and CDR2 from the germline V gene are LNHDA and SQIVND (reference sequence). This CDR3 comprises 13 residues. CDR3 amino acids: CASSITRQETQYF.